The 13 T cell receptor beta chains presented below share a single source sample, sequenced in a study of PD-1 blockade in classical Hodgkin lymphoma. Noted time point: newly diagnosed, previously untreated cHL patient sample. Magnetic negative selection of thawed PBMCs was the method by which CD4+ T cells were purified. The protocol was immunoSEQ multiplex PCR, while the TCRdb copy is restricted to in-frame clones and leaves out a portion. Of about 23,000 clones listed, 85% to 95% are singletons. Input material: CD4+ T cells from blood. These receptors were collected from a human donor with classical Hodgkin lymphoma.

This clone was seen only once. The chain has TRBV11-2 and TRBJ2-7, with 9 bases that match TRBD2. Germline CDR1 is SGHAT and CDR2 is FQNNGV. CDR3 size: 15 residues. The V gene end was trimmed by 1 base and the J gene end by 5 bases; junction bases not matched to a gene: 6. The CDR3 loop reads CASSLVSSGDHEQYF. Written as DNA, the CDR3 is TGTGCCAGCAGCTTAGTTTCTAGCGGGGACCACGAGCAGTACTTC.

The V call is TRBV5-4, the J call TRBJ2-2; TRBD2 matches 8 bases. Germline-derived CDR1 and CDR2 are SGHNT and YYREEE (reference sequence). Trimming at V came to 4 bases and at J to 7 bases, leaving 6 bases not matched to a gene. The length of the CDR3 is 14 residues. As DNA, the CDR3 is TGTGCCAGCAGCGTGGGACTAGGAGACGGGGAGCTGTTTTTT. Translating it yields CASSVGLGDGELFF.

The chain is built from TRBV28 and TRBJ1-3; a weak D match, TRBD1 (5 bases). This CDR3 spans 17 amino acids. Between the trimmed V and J ends, which lost 6 bases and 1 base, there was a span of 19 bases. From germline, CDR1 is MDHEN and CDR2 SYDVKM. Written as DNA, the CDR3 is TGTGCCAGCAGCCTCCGTGACTGGGGGATATCTGGAAACACCATATATTTT. Protein product: CASSLRDWGISGNTIYF.

The chain combines TRBV27 with TRBJ1-1; TRBD1 matches 7 bases. The CDR3 runs 14 residues. The trim removed 2 bases at V and 5 bases at J, leaving 5 bases unmatched. Germline assignment: CDR1 MNHEY and CDR2 SMNVEV (reference sequence). The CDR3 region is CASSLIRGVTEAFF. The CDR3 DNA is TGTGCCAGCAGTTTAATCAGGGGGGTGACTGAAGCTTTCTTT.

The chain uses TRBV7-2 and TRBJ2-7; TRBD1 agrees at 8 bases. Germline CDR1 and CDR2: SGHTA and FQGNSA. This CDR3 spans 17 amino acids. Trimming took 4 bases from V and 0 from J; bases not matched to a gene: 11. The CDR3, as DNA: TGTGCCAGCAGCTCAAGGGGTGGACAGGGCAACTCCTACGAGCAGTACTTC. This gives the protein CASSSRGGQGNSYEQYF.

The genes are TRBV5-1 and TRBJ2-3, with TRBD2 identical over 9 bases. The CDR3 covers 17 residues. V gave up 0 bases and J gave up 3 bases; unmatched junction bases: 8. Germline V CDR1 and CDR2: SGHRS, YFSETQ. The CDR3 sequence is CASSLALDSGGTDTQYF. The CDR3 region has the DNA TGCGCCAGCAGCTTGGCCCTGGATAGCGGGGGAACAGATACGCAGTATTTT.

CDR3 DNA: TGCGCCAGCAGCCAGACTCCGACGGGACAGCATAATGAAAAACTGTTTTTT. Its protein product is CASSQTPTGQHNEKLFF. The V call is TRBV4-1, the J call TRBJ1-4, with 7 bases that match TRBD1. This CDR3 has 17 amino acids. CDR1 MGHRA and CDR2 YSYEKL come from the germline V gene. Unmatched junction bases numbered 11, after V lost 3 bases and J lost 4 bases.

The chain employs TRBV7-9 and TRBJ2-1; D not resolved. CDR3 length: 13 amino acids. With 5 bases removed from V and 7 bases from J, the gap between germline ends came to 12 bases. Germline V lookup: CDR1 SEHNR, CDR2 FQNEAQ (reference sequence). The CDR3 is CASSQRKSNEQFF. CDR3 nucleotide sequence: TGTGCCAGCAGCCAAAGAAAATCTAATGAGCAGTTCTTC.

The rearrangement links TRBV5-4 to TRBJ1-6; D remains unclear. Germline V gene data show CDR1 as SGHNT and CDR2 as YYREEE (reference sequence). V dropped 7 bases and J dropped 7 bases, with 12 bases sitting between them. This CDR3 is 13 amino acids long. The CDR3 DNA sequence: TGTGCCAGCGGGGTCGTCGGGAATTCACCCCTCCACTTT. This codes for CASGVVGNSPLHF.

This clone appeared a few times. The rearrangement links TRBV5-4 to TRBJ2-1; 9 positions agree with TRBD1. With V trimmed by 4 bases and J by 7 bases, 6 bases remained unmatched. The V gene's germline CDR1 is SGHNT and CDR2 YYREEE (reference sequence). There are 14 residues in the CDR3. The CDR3: CASSKQGARNEQFF. In nucleotides, the CDR3 is TGTGCCAGCAGCAAACAGGGGGCACGAAATGAGCAGTTCTTC. The full variable domain, rest sourced from reference TRBV5-4 and TRBJ2-1, is ETGVTQSPTHLIKTRGQQVTLRCSSQSGHNTVSWYQQALGQGPQFIFQYYREEENGRGNFPPRFSGLQFPNYSSELNVNALELDDSALYLCASSKQGARNEQFFGPGTRLTVL.

V usage is TRBV29-1 and J usage is TRBJ2-3; D call uncertain. V was trimmed by 3 bases and J by 4 bases, leaving 2 bases between them. This CDR3 has 10 amino acids. The germline gives CDR1 SQVTM, CDR2 ANQGSEA. Written as DNA, the CDR3 is TGCAGCGTTGATTCAGATACGCAGTATTTT. The encoded protein is CSVDSDTQYF.

The chain uses TRBV27 and TRBJ2-2, with D perhaps TRBD1 (6 bases). V gave up 11 bases and J gave up 0 bases, with 13 bases separating them. The CDR3 is made up of 14 amino acids. Germline CDR1 is MNHEY and CDR2 is SMNVEV (reference sequence). The CDR3 reads CASSRDTNTGELFF. The CDR3 DNA sequence: TGTGCCTCATCCCGGGACACGAACACCGGGGAGCTGTTTTTT.

The chain links TRBV10-3 to TRBJ2-3; 10 positions match TRBD2. Per the germline V gene, CDR1 is ENHRY and CDR2 is SYGVKD. With 5 bases clipped from V and 1 base from J, the junction kept 6 bases outside the gene matches. The length of the CDR3 is 16 residues. The CDR3 loop is CAISRAGTSGTDTQYF. The CDR3 nucleotides read TGTGCCATCAGTAGAGCTGGGACTAGCGGCACAGATACGCAGTATTTT.